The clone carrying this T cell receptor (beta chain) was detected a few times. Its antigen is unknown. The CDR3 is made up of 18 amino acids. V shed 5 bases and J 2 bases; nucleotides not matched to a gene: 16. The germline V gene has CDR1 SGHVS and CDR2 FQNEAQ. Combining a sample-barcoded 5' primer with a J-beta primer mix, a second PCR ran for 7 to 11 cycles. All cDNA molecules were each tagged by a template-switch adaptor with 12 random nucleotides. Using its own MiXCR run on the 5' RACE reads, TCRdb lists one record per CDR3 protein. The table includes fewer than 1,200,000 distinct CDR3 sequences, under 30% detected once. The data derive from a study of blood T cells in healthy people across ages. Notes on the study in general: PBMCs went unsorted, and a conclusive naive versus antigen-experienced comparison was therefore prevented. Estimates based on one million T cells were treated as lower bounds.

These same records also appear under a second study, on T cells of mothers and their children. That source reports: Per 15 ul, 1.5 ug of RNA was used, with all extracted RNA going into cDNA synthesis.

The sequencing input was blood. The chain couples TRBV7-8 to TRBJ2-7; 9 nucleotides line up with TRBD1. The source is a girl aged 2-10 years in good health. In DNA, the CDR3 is TGTGCCAGCAGCCCCCTCATAATAGACCGGGACAGGGCCTACGAGCAGTACTTC. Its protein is CASSPLIIDRDRAYEQYF. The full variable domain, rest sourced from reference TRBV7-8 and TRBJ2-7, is GAGVSQSPRYKVAKRGQDVALRCDPISGHVSLFWYQQALGQGPEFLTYFQNEAQLDKSGLPSDRFFAERPEGSVSTLKIQRTQQEDSAVYLCASSPLIIDRDRAYEQYFGPGTRLTVT.